In this sample, the clone carrying this T cell receptor beta chain turned up a few times. Its antigen remains unidentified. This entry belongs to a study of immune evolution from preneoplasia to lung adenocarcinoma. About the research overall: HLA loss of heterozygosity: 5.5% to 8.5% AIS, around 16% MIA, about 35% ADC, none AAH. The study, taken as a whole, reports: Normal lung had the highest top T cell clone frequencies.

The method was immunoSEQ multiplex PCR; TCRdb's version includes in-frame clones alone and lacks a portion of them. The sample consists of fewer than 11,000 clones, approximately 80% of them appearing once. Germline CDR1 reads SGDLS; CDR2 reads YYNGEE. The V end was cut by 1 base, the J end by 8 bases, with 12 bases between. The CDR3 runs 14 residues. Premalignant or tumor cells were enriched by macro-dissection after pathologic assessment. The rearrangement uses TRBV9 and TRBJ2-2; D unresolved. The receptor was derived from a person aged 70 to 80 with lung adenocarcinoma. Sequenced: FFPE minimally invasive lung adenocarcinoma tissue. The DNA for the CDR3 is TGTGCCAGCAGCGTAAGGAGTTCAGAAGGGGAGCTGTTTTTT. Translating it yields CASSVRSSEGELFF.